What follows are 25 T cell receptor beta chains derived from one specimen sequenced in a study of blood T cell repertoires in COVID-19. TCRdb keeps only in-frame clones here, not all; method: immunoSEQ multiplex PCR. In the table there are fewer than 200,000 clones, around 82% of which are singletons. The sequencing input was peripheral blood. The receptors stem from a man between 60 and 75 years old who had recovered from COVID-19.

The chain links TRBV6-6 to TRBJ2-7; 11 positions match TRBD1. After removal of 6 bases from V and 5 bases from J, the junction contained 6 bases not matched to a gene. This CDR3 region has 14 residues. Per the germline V gene, CDR1 is MNHNY and CDR2 is SVGAGI (reference sequence). For the CDR3, the DNA is TGTGCCAGCAGGACGGACAGGGGGCGCGACGAGCAGTACTTC. This encodes CASRTDRGRDEQYF.

This chain uses TRBV18 with TRBJ1-3; the D is unclear. V lost 0 bases and J lost 6, with 9 bases in between. The CDR3 spans 14 residues. The V gene's germline CDR1 is KGHSH and CDR2 LQKENI. CDR3: CASSPPLSLNTIYF. For the CDR3, the DNA is TGTGCCAGCTCACCACCGCTCAGTCTAAACACCATATATTTT.

A few counts support this clone. The chain has TRBV6-1 and TRBJ2-5; D possibly corresponds to TRBD2 (6 bases). The CDR3 has 14 residues. Per germline, CDR1 MNHNS and CDR2 SASEGT. V was trimmed by 2 bases and J by 1 base, leaving 8 bases between them. The chain's CDR3 is CASSERGTQETQYF. DNA for the CDR3: TGTGCCAGCAGTGAACGGGGGACCCAAGAGACCCAGTACTTC.

The chain uses TRBV7-2 and TRBJ1-1, with 8 bases aligning to TRBD1. There are 14 residues in the CDR3. Per the germline V gene, CDR1 is SGHTA and CDR2 is FQGNSA. The junction had 5 bases not matched to a gene; V was cut back by 1 base and J by 7 bases. CDR3 DNA sequence: TGTGCCAGCAGCTTAGGGATGACAGGGGTTGAAGCTTTCTTT. Translated: CASSLGMTGVEAFF.

The J gene is TRBJ2-3, the V gene TRBV7-2, with D perhaps TRBD1 (6 bases). The V end lost 5 bases, the J end lost 2 bases, and 14 bases lay between the germline ends. The CDR3 is 15 residues long. The germline V gene encodes CDR1 SGHTA and CDR2 FQGNSA. The CDR3 DNA reads as TGTGCCAGCAGCCCAAGGCACAGGGACACAGATACGCAGTATTTT. As protein: CASSPRHRDTDTQYF.

The genes are TRBV28 and TRBJ1-1; 9 bases agree with TRBD1. CDR1 is MDHEN and CDR2 is SYDVKM in the germline V gene. This CDR3 region has 15 residues. With V trimmed by 4 bases and J by 7 bases, 10 bases remained unmatched. CDR3 residues: CASSSPTGGAYEAFF. The DNA for the CDR3 is TGTGCCAGCAGTTCCCCGACAGGGGGTGCTTATGAAGCTTTCTTT.

The chain joins TRBV19 to TRBJ2-1; 10 nucleotides align to TRBD2. The V gene's germline CDR1 is LNHDA and CDR2 SQIVND (reference sequence). The CDR3 is 16 amino acids. V was pared by 5 bases and J by 4 bases, with 8 bases of the junction left unmatched. CDR3: CASSPGASGGYNEQFF. In DNA, the CDR3 is TGTGCCAGTAGTCCAGGCGCTAGCGGGGGATACAATGAGCAGTTCTTC.

The chain carries TRBV3-1 (or the pseudogene TRBV3-2) and TRBJ2-1, with TRBD2 matching over 9 bases. J gave up 4 bases and V 4 bases, and 5 bases lay outside the gene matches. There are 15 residues in the CDR3. Germline lookup yields CDR1 LGHDT and CDR2 YNNKEL (reference sequence). The CDR3 nucleotides are TGTGCCAGCAGCCGTAGCGGGGGCCTTTACAATGAGCAGTTCTTC. Its protein is CASSRSGGLYNEQFF.

This clone was seen a few times. The rearrangement links TRBV11-2 to TRBJ2-2; TRBD1 matches at 7 bases. V lost 6 bases and J lost 6; bases outside the gene matches: 7. The CDR3 is 14 amino acids. Germline V gene sequence: CDR1 SGHAT, CDR2 FQNNGV. CDR3 residues: CASRSQGEAGELFF. The CDR3 nucleotides read TGTGCCAGCAGGTCTCAGGGGGAAGCCGGGGAGCTGTTTTTT.

The chain is built from TRBV11-2 and TRBJ1-1, with no clear D. V gave up 2 bases and J gave up 1 base, with 5 bases separating them. The CDR3 covers 13 residues. CDR1 and CDR2 from the germline V gene are SGHAT and FQNNGV. The DNA for the CDR3 is TGTGCCAGCAGCTTACGGGAGAACACTGAAGCTTTCTTT. It specifies CASSLRENTEAFF. Full variable domain (missing parts from reference TRBV11-2 and TRBJ1-1): EAGVAQSPRYKIIEKRQSVAFWCNPISGHATLYWYQQILGQGPKLLIQFQNNGVVDDSQLPKDRFSAERLKGVDSTLKIQPAKLEDSAVYLCASSLRENTEAFFGQGTRLTVV.

The V call is TRBV30, the J call TRBJ1-5; 7 bases are a match to TRBD1. V shed 0 bases and J 3 bases; nucleotides not matched to a gene: 11. The CDR3 length is 17 residues. CDR1 and CDR2 from the germline V gene are GTSNPN and SVGIG (reference sequence). The CDR3: CAWSVRRGQHVNQPQHF. Here the CDR3 DNA reads TGTGCCTGGAGTGTACGTCGGGGACAGCACGTCAATCAGCCCCAGCATTTT.

The chain combines TRBV5-6 with TRBJ1-2; 7 nucleotides agree with TRBD1. The CDR3 is 15 residues long. Germline-derived CDR1 and CDR2 are SGHDT and YYEEEE. The trim removed 2 bases at V and 6 bases at J, leaving 10 bases unmatched. CDR3 DNA: TGTGCCAGCAGCTTCCCTCGGACAGGCGGAAATGGCTACACCTTC. This sequence encodes CASSFPRTGGNGYTF.

In nucleotides, the CDR3 is TGTGCCAGCAGCTTCGACAGGGGAATGGGCTACACCTTC. Protein sequence: CASSFDRGMGYTF. This chain connects TRBV7-2 to TRBJ1-2, with TRBD1 matching 8 bases. The length of the CDR3 is 13 residues. The junction had 5 bases not matched to a gene; V was cut back by 3 bases and J by 8 bases. Germline lookup yields CDR1 SGHTA and CDR2 FQGNSA.

The rearrangement joins TRBV11-2 to TRBJ2-7; 8 nucleotides match TRBD1. The CDR3 loop spans 13 amino acids. Losses at the gene ends were 5 bases for V and 3 bases for J; bases not matched to a gene: 3. From germline, CDR1 is SGHAT and CDR2 FQNNGV. The CDR3 nucleotides read TGTGCCAGCAGCCGGGGACAGGTCTACGAGCAGTACTTC. It translates to CASSRGQVYEQYF.

V gene TRBV6-2 or TRBV6-3 combines with J gene TRBJ2-5; TRBD1 matches at 8 bases. The germline V gene encodes CDR1 MNHEY and CDR2 SVGEGT. V shed 5 bases, J shed 2 bases, and the junction held 10 bases outside the gene matches. The CDR3 has 16 residues. For the CDR3, the DNA is TGTGCCAGCAGTCCCGACAGGGGTTCCCTACAAGAGACCCAGTACTTC. Protein product: CASSPDRGSLQETQYF.

The chain couples TRBV9 to TRBJ2-1; D call uncertain. V lost 4 bases and J 8 bases, leaving 19 bases between the germline ends. The germline gives CDR1 SGDLS, CDR2 YYNGEE. The CDR3 has 15 amino acids. The CDR3 protein is CASSPRGRVLDEQFF. The CDR3 DNA is TGTGCCAGCAGCCCCCGAGGCCGCGTGTTGGATGAGCAGTTCTTC.

The chain recombines TRBV30 with TRBJ1-3, with D possibly being TRBD1 (5 bases). The germline V gene has CDR1 GTSNPN and CDR2 SVGIG (reference sequence). V lost 7 bases and J lost 0, with 7 bases in between. There are 12 residues in the CDR3. The CDR3 nucleotides are TGTGCCTTTGACAGCTCTGGAAACACCATATATTTT. It translates to CAFDSSGNTIYF.

The rearrangement links TRBV19 to TRBJ1-1, with D possibly matching TRBD1 (6 bases). This CDR3 contains 13 residues. Germline V CDR1 and CDR2: LNHDA, SQIVND (reference sequence). Trimming cost V 8 bases and J 5 bases, with 15 bases left between them. The CDR3 sequence: CASGRQVRTEAFF. Here the CDR3 DNA reads TGTGCCAGTGGTAGACAGGTGCGGACTGAAGCTTTCTTT. The complete variable domain, with remaining parts taken from reference TRBV19 and TRBJ1-1, reads DGGITQSPKYLFRKEGQNVTLSCEQNLNHDAMYWYRQDPGQGLRLIYYSQIVNDFQKGDIAEGYSVSREKKESFPLTVTSAQKNPTAFYLCASGRQVRTEAFFGQGTRLTVV.

This clone was picked up a small number of times. V usage is TRBV6-5 and J usage is TRBJ1-6; TRBD1 is a possible D gene (6 bases). Trimming removed 6 bases at V and 12 bases at J, with 18 bases between. The CDR3 is 14 amino acids. CDR1 and CDR2 (germline): MNHEY, SVGAGI. The CDR3 DNA sequence: TGTGCCAGCAGCGACAGGATTATCGGGCGACCCCTCCACTTT. This codes for CASSDRIIGRPLHF.

This sequence joins TRBV5-5 and TRBJ1-5; weak D call: TRBD1 (5 bases). This CDR3 has 17 amino acids. The V gene lost 2 bases and the J gene lost 1 base, with 16 bases spanning the gap. CDR1 and CDR2 from the germline V gene are SGHKS and YYEKEE (reference sequence). For the CDR3, the DNA is TGTGCCAGCAGCTTAGGGGTTCGGGCTCGAAGCAATCAGCCCCAGCATTTT. This translates into CASSLGVRARSNQPQHF.

V usage is TRBV7-6 and J usage is TRBJ1-1; D gene unclear. V was pared by 2 bases and J by 6 bases, with 7 bases between. Germline V lookup: CDR1 SGHVS, CDR2 FNYEAQ. The CDR3 is 12 amino acids. Written as DNA, the CDR3 is TGTGCCAGCAGCTTATTGGGAGCTGAAGCTTTCTTT. Its protein product is CASSLLGAEAFF.

The chain joins TRBV6-2 or TRBV6-3 to TRBJ1-5; possible D gene TRBD1, 6 bases. The germline V gene encodes CDR1 MNHEY and CDR2 SVGEGT. Trimming cost V 6 bases and J 3 bases, with 9 bases left between them. The CDR3 is 13 residues long. CDR3 amino acids: CASSGQFNQPQHF. The CDR3 DNA follows: TGTGCCAGCAGCGGACAGTTCAATCAGCCCCAGCATTTT.

This chain connects TRBV15 to TRBJ1-5; 7 nucleotides match TRBD1. CDR1 and CDR2 from the germline V gene are LNHNV and YYDKDF (reference sequence). V was pared by 4 bases and J by 5 bases, with 8 bases of the junction left unmatched. The CDR3 length is 15 residues. This chain's CDR3 is CATSTEGRGDQPQHF. CDR3 coding DNA: TGTGCCACCAGCACCGAGGGCAGGGGGGATCAGCCCCAGCATTTT.

The chain is built from TRBV6-2 or TRBV6-3 and TRBJ2-7, with D perhaps TRBD1 (6 bases). CDR1 and CDR2 (germline): MNHEY, SVGEGT. This CDR3 contains 13 residues. V lost 6 bases, J lost 3 bases, and 12 bases lay in between. DNA for the CDR3: TGTGCCAGCAGCCGGACAGAAGGCTACGAGCAGTACTTC. Protein sequence: CASSRTEGYEQYF.

The chain is built from TRBV7-2 and TRBJ1-5; D possibly corresponds to TRBD1 (6 bases). V was shortened by 6 bases and J by 5 bases, with 14 bases between the two germline ends. This CDR3 has 14 amino acids. CDR1 SGHTA and CDR2 FQGNSA come from the germline V gene. The CDR3 is CASSLTGYDQPQHF. The DNA for the CDR3 is TGTGCCAGCAGTCTCACAGGGTATGATCAGCCCCAGCATTTT.